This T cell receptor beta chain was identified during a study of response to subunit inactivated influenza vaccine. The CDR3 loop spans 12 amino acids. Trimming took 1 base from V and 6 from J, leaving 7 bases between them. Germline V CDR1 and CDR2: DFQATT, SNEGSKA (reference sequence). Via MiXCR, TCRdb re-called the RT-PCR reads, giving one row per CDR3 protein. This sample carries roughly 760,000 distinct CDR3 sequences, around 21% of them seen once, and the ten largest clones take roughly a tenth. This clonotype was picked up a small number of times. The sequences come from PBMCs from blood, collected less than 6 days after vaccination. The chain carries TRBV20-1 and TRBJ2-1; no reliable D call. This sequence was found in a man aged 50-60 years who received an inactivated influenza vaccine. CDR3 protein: CSARALSNEQFF. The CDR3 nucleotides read TGCAGTGCTAGAGCCCTCAGCAATGAGCAGTTCTTC.